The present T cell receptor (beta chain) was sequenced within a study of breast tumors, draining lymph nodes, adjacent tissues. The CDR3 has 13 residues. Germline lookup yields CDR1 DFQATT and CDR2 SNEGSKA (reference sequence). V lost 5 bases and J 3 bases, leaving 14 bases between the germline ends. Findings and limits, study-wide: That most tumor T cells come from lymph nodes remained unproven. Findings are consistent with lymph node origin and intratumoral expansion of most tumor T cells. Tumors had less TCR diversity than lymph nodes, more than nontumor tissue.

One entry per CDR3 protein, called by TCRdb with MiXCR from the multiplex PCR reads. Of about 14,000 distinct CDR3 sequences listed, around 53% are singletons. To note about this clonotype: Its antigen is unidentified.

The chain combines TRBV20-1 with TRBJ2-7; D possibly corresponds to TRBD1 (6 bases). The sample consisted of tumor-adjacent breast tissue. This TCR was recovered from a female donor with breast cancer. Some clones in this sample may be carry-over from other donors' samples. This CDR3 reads CSADTKGGYEQYF. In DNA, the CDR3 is TGCAGTGCTGACACGAAAGGGGGCTACGAGCAGTACTTC.